This entry concerns a single TCR beta chain. No antigen is known for it. These data originate in a study of OX40 agonist ivuxolimab in advanced cancers. Study context: Patients with hepatocellular carcinoma, melanoma, renal cell or head and neck cancer made up the dose-escalation patients. Study-level points and caveats: Expanded clones belonging to CD8+ T cells outnumbered, on average, those of CD4+.

Repertoires were generated with immunoSEQ multiplex PCR, while TCRdb's copy carries only in-frame clones and drops some. This sample carries tens of thousands of clones, 70% to 90% of them seen once, and the ten largest clones take over 35%. CDR1 SEHNR and CDR2 FQNEAQ come from the germline V gene (reference sequence). This CDR3 spans 15 amino acids. V shed 5 bases, J shed 3 bases, and the junction held 3 bases outside the gene matches. Patients were excluded for autoimmune disease history or systemic immunosuppression. The receptor's source is an adult with an advanced solid tumor such as melanoma, head and neck, liver or kidney cancer. The source material was CD4+ or CD8+ T cells sorted from blood, sampled in a trial of the OX40 agonist ivuxolimab. This chain joins TRBV7-9 and TRBJ2-7, with 14 bases that match TRBD2. CDR3 sequence: CASSVGLAGGYEQYF. Written as DNA, the CDR3 is TGTGCCAGCAGCGTCGGACTAGCGGGAGGCTACGAGCAGTACTTC.